The next 7 T cell receptor beta chains were all read from a single sample in a study of blood T cell repertoires in COVID-19. The protocol was immunoSEQ multiplex PCR, while the TCRdb copy is restricted to in-frame clones and leaves out a portion. This table has around 160,000 clones, 78% appearing once. Sequenced input: peripheral blood. The source is a woman older than 75 with acute or convalescent COVID-19.

This clone was found a few times. The chain carries TRBV19 and TRBJ1-5; the match to TRBD1 covers 7 bases. Germline CDR1 and CDR2: LNHDA and SQIVND (reference sequence). V shed 3 bases, J shed 0 bases, and the junction held 2 bases outside the gene matches. The CDR3 runs 15 residues. The CDR3 spells CASSMGQSSNQPQHF. The CDR3 coding sequence is TGTGCCAGTAGTATGGGACAGAGTAGCAATCAGCCCCAGCATTTT.

This chain connects TRBV2 to TRBJ1-2, with 10 bases lining up with TRBD1. V gave up 6 bases and J gave up 2 bases; unmatched junction bases: 15. The CDR3 covers 18 residues. Germline-derived CDR1 and CDR2 are SNHLY and FYNNEI. CDR3 coding DNA: TGTGCCAGCAGGACCCTCCGGGACAGGGGTCGTCGCAACTATGGCTACACCTTC. Residues: CASRTLRDRGRRNYGYTF.

This chain joins TRBV7-2 and TRBJ2-7; a weak D match, TRBD2 (5 bases). This CDR3 has 13 residues. V was clipped by 5 bases and J by 5 bases, with 13 bases between them. Per germline, CDR1 SGHTA and CDR2 FQGNSA. For the CDR3, the DNA is TGTGCCAGCAGCGGACCGGGGTGGGACGAGCAGTACTTC. Translation gives CASSGPGWDEQYF.

This CDR3 is CASSIDPSSYNEQFF. The CDR3 nucleotides are TGTGCCAGTAGTATAGATCCTTCTAGTTACAATGAGCAGTTCTTC. V gene TRBV19 combines with J gene TRBJ2-1; D not resolved. The CDR3 totals 15 residues. V lost 0 bases to trimming and J lost 4 bases, with 10 bases between them. The germline gives CDR1 LNHDA, CDR2 SQIVND (reference sequence).

The J gene is TRBJ1-1, the V gene TRBV10-3; TRBD1 is a possible D gene (5 bases). Trimming left V 7 bases short and J 4 bases short, with 13 bases between. CDR1 and CDR2 (germline): ENHRY, SYGVKD. This CDR3 has 13 residues. The chain's CDR3 is CAINGQGGTEAFF. CDR3 DNA sequence: TGTGCCATCAATGGGCAGGGTGGCACTGAAGCTTTCTTT.

The genes are TRBV7-2 and TRBJ2-7; 9 nucleotides align to TRBD1. V was pared by 5 bases and J by 5 bases, with 4 bases of the junction left unmatched. This CDR3 is 13 amino acids long. CDR1 and CDR2 from the germline V gene are SGHTA and FQGNSA. CDR3 DNA: TGTGCCAGCAGCGGACAGGGGCGTGACGAGCAGTACTTC. Translated: CASSGQGRDEQYF. Drawing the rest from reference TRBV7-2 and TRBJ2-7, the complete variable domain is GAGVSQSPSNKVTEKGKDVELRCDPISGHTALYWYRQSLGQGLEFLIYFQGNSAPDKSGLPSDRFSAERTGGSVSTLTIQRTQQEDSAVYLCASSGQGRDEQYFGPGTRLTVT.

Comments on this clone: One end of the junction does not line up with germline, which may come from a read error. The chain combines TRBV4-1 with TRBJ1-5; D unclear. CDR3 size: 14 residues. Germline loops: CDR1 MGHRA, CDR2 YSYEKL. CDR3 in amino acids: CASSPTAPNQAQHF. CDR3 DNA: TGCGCCAGCAGCCCCACAGCACCGAATCAGGCCCAGCATTTT.